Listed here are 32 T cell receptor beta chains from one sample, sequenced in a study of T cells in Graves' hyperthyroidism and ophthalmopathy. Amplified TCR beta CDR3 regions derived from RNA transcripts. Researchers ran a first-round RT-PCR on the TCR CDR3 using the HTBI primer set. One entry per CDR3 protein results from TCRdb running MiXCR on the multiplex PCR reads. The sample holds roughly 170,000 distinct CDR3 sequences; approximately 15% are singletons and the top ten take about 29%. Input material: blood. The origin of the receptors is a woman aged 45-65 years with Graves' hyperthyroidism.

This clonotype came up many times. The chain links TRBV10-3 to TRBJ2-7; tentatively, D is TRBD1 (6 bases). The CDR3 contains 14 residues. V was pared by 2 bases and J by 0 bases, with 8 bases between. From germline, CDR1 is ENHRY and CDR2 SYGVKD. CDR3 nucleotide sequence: TGTGCCATCAGTGAGACAGGGAGCTCCTACGAGCAGTACTTC. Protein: CAISETGSSYEQYF.

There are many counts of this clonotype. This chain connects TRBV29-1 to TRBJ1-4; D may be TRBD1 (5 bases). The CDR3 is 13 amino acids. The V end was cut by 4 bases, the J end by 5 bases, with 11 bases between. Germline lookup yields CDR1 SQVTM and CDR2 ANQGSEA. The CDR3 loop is CSVGGRANEKLFF. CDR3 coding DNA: TGCAGCGTTGGAGGCAGGGCAAATGAAAAACTGTTTTTT.

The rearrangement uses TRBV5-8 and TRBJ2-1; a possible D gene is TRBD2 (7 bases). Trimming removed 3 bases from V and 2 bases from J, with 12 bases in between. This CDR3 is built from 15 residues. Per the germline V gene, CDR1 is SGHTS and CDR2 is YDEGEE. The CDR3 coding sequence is TGTGCCAGCAGCTGGAGGGGGGGGACCTACAATGAGCAGTTCTTC. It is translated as CASSWRGGTYNEQFF.

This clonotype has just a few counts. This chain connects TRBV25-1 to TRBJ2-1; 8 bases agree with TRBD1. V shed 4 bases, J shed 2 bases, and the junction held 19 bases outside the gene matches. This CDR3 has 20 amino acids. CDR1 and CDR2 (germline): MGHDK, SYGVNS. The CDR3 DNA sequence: TGTGCCAGCAGTGCCACAGGGGGGCTTCGAGCACCCAATACCTACAATGAGCAGTTCTTC. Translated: CASSATGGLRAPNTYNEQFF.

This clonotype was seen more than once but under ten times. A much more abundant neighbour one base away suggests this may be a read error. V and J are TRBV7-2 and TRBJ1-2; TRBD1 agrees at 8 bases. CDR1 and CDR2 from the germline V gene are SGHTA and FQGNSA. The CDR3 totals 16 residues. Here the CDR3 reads CASSLVGQVADYGHTF. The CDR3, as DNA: TGTGCCAGCAGCTTAGTGGGACAGGTTGCGGACTATGGCCACACCTTC.

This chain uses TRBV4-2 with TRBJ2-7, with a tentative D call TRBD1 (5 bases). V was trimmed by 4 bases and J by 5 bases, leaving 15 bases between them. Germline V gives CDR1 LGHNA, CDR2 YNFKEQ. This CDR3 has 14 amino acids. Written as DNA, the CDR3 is TGTGCCAGCAGCCCCCCTGCAGGGAACAACGAGCAGTACTTC. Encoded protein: CASSPPAGNNEQYF.

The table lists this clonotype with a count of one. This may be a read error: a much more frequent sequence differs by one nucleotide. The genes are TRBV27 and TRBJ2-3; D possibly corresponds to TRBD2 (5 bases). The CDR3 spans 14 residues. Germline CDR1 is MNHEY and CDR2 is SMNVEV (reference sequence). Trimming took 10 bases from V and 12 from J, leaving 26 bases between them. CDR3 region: CATPWTVSGLRQYF. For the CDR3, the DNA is TGTGCCACCCCCTGGACCGTCAGCGGTTTGCGCCAGTATTTT.

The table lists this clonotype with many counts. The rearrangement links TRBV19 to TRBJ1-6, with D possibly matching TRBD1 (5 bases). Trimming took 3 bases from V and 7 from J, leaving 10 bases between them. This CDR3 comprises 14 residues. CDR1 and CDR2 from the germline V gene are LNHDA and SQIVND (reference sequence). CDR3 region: CASSITGGNSPLHF. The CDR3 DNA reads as TGTGCCAGTAGTATCACAGGTGGAAATTCACCCCTCCACTTT.

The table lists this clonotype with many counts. CDR3 sequence: CATSDFGAGVAFF. The CDR3 bases are TGTGCCACCAGTGATTTTGGGGCAGGGGTCGCTTTCTTT. The rearrangement joins TRBV24-1 to TRBJ1-1; a weak D match, TRBD1 (6 bases). The germline V and J ends were trimmed by 1 base and 11 bases, with 13 bases remaining between them. CDR3 length: 13 amino acids. CDR1 and CDR2 (germline): KGHDR, SFDVKD.

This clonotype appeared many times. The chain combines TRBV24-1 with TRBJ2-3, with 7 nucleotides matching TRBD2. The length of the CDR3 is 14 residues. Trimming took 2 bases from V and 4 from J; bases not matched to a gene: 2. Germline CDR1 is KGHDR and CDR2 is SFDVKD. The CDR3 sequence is CATSDSGLADTQYF. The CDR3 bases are TGTGCCACCAGTGATTCTGGACTAGCAGATACGCAGTATTTT.

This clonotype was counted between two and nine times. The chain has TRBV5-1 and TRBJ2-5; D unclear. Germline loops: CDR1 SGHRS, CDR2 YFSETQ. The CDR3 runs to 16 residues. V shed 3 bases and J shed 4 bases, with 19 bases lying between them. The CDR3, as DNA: TGCGCCAGCAGCTCTGAGGACGGGCGCTTTGGAGAGACCCAGTACTTC. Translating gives CASSSEDGRFGETQYF.

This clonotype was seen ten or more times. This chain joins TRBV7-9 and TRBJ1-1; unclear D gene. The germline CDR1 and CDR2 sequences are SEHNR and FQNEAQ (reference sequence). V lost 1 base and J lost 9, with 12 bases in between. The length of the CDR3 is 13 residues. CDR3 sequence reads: CASSLVVEWKAFF. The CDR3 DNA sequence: TGTGCCAGCAGCTTAGTGGTGGAGTGGAAAGCTTTCTTT.

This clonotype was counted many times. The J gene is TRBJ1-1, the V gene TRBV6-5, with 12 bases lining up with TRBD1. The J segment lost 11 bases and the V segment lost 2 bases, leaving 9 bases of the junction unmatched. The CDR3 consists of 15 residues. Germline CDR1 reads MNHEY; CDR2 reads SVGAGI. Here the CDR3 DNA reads TGTGCCAGCAGTTACACCGGGACAGGGGGCAGTAGGGCTTTCTTT. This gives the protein CASSYTGTGGSRAFF.

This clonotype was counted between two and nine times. The CDR3 loop is CASSHPGLDSYEQYF. The CDR3 DNA reads TGCGCCAGCAGCCACCCGGGACTGGACTCCTACGAGCAGTACTTC. The chain combines TRBV4-1 with TRBJ2-7, with a weak D call TRBD2 (6 bases). This CDR3 spans 15 amino acids. Deletions cut 3 bases from V and 0 bases from J, with 12 bases between. Germline CDR1 is MGHRA and CDR2 is YSYEKL.

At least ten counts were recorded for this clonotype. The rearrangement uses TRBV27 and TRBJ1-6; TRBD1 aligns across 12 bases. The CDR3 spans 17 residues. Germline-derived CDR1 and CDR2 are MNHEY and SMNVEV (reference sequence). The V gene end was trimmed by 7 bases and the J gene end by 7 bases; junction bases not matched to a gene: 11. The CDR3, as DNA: TGTGCCAGCACCCGCGGGGGACAGGGGGCAGGAAATTCACCCCTCCACTTT. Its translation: CASTRGGQGAGNSPLHF.

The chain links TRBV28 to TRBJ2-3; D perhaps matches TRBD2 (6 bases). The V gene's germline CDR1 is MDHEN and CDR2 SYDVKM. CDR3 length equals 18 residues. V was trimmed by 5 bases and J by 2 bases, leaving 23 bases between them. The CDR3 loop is CASSLYRLALKATDTQYF. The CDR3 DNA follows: TGTGCCAGCAGTCTATATAGGCTAGCGCTAAAAGCCACAGATACGCAGTATTTT.

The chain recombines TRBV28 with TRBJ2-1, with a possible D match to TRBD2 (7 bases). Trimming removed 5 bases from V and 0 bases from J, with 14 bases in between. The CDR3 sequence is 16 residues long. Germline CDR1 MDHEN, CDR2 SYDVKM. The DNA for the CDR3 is TGTGCCAGCAGTCCCGGGGGGCCGACCTCCTACAATGAGCAGTTCTTC. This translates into CASSPGGPTSYNEQFF.

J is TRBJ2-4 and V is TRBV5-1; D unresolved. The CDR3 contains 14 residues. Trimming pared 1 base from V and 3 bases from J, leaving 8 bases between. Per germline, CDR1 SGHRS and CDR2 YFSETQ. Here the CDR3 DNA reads TGCGCCAGCAGCTTGAGCGCAGGCAAAAACATTCAGTACTTC. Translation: CASSLSAGKNIQYF.

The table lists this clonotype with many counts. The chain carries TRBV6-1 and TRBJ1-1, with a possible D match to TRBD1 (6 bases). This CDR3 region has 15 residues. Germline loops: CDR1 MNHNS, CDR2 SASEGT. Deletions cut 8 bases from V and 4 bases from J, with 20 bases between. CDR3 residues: CASHYVAGVGTEAFF. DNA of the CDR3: TGTGCCAGCCATTATGTCGCAGGGGTAGGCACTGAAGCTTTCTTT.

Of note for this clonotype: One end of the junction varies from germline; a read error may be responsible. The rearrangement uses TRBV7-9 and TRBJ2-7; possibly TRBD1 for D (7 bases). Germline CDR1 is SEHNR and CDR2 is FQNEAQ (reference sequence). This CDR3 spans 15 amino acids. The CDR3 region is CASSPQGQGGYEQYF. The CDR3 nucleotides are TGTGCCAGCAGCCCACAGGGGCAGGGGGGCTACGAGCAGTATTTC.

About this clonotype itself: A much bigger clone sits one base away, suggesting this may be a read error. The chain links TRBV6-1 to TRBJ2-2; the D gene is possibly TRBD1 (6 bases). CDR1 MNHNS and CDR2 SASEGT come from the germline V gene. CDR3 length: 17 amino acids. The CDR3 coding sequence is TGTGCCAGCAGGACACAGGGAGTAAGCGCGAACACCGAGGAGCTGTTTTTT. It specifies CASRTQGVSANTEELFF.

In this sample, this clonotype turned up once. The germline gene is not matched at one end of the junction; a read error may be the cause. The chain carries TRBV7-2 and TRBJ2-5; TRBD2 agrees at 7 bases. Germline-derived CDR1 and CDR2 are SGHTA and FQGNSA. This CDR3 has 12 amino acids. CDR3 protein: CASSLGGWDWNF. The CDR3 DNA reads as TGTGCCAGCAGCTTGGGAGGGTGGGATTGGAACTTC.

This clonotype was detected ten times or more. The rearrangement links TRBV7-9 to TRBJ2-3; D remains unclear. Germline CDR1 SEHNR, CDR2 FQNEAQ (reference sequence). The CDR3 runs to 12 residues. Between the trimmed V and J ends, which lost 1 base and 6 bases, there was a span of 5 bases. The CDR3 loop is CASSLDGDTQYF. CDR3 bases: TGTGCCAGCAGCTTAGATGGGGATACGCAGTATTTT.

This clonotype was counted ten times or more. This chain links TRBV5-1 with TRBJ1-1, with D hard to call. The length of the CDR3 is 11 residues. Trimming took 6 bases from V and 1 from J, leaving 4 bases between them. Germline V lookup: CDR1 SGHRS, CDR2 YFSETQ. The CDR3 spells CASMGNTEAFF. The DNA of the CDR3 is TGCGCCAGCATGGGGAACACTGAAGCTTTCTTT.

This CDR3 is CASSPRPRAGFIQETQYF. The CDR3 region has the DNA TGTGCCAGCAGTCCGCGACCTCGGGCAGGGTTTATTCAAGAGACCCAGTACTTC. This sequence joins TRBV28 and TRBJ2-5; a possible D gene is TRBD1 (5 bases). The CDR3 extends over 18 amino acids. Germline CDR1 MDHEN, CDR2 SYDVKM. Trimming stripped 5 bases from V and 2 bases from J, with 24 bases between.

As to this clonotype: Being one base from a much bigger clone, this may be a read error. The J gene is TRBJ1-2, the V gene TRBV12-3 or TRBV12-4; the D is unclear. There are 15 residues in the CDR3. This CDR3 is CASTSVIPLNYGHTF. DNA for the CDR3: TGTGCCAGCACCTCCGTCATTCCCCTTAACTATGGCCACACCTTC.

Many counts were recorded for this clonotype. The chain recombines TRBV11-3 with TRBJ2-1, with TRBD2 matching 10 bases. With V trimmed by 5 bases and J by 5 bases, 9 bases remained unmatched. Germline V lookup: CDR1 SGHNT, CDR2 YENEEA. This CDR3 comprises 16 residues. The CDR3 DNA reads TGTGCCAGCAGCACCCAAGCGGGGGGGATAAACAATGAGCAGTTCTTC. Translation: CASSTQAGGINNEQFF.

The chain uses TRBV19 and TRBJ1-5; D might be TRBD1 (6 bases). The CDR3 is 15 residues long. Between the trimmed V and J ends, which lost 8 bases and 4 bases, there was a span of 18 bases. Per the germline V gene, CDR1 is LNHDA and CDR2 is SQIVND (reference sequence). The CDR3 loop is CASQLQGLGNQPQHF. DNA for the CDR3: TGTGCCAGTCAACTACAGGGACTTGGGAATCAGCCCCAGCATTTT.

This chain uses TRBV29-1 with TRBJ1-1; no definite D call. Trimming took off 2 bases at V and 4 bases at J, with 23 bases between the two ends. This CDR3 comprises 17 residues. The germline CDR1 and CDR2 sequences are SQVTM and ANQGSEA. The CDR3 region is CSVEWPSKAFRSTEAFF. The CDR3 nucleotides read TGCAGCGTTGAATGGCCGTCGAAGGCGTTCAGGAGCACTGAAGCTTTCTTT.

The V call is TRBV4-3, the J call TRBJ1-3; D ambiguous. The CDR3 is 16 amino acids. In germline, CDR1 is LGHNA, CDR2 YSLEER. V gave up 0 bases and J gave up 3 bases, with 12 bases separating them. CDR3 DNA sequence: TGCGCCAGCAGCCAAGATCTCTTCCAATTTGGAAACACCATATATTTT. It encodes CASSQDLFQFGNTIYF.

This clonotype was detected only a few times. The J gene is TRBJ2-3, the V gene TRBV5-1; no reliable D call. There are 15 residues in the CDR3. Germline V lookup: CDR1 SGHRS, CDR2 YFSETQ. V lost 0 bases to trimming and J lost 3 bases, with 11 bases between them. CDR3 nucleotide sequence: TGCGCCAGCAGCTTGGAGAAGGGTGGGACAGATACGCAGTATTTT. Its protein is CASSLEKGGTDTQYF.

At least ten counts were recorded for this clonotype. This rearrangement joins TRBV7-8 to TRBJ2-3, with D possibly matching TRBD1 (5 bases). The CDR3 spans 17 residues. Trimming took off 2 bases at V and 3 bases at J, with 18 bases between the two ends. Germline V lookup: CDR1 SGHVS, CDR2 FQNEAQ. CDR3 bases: TGTGCCAGCAGCTTACTTCCGGGCCAGGGTGGGACAGATACGCAGTATTTT. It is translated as CASSLLPGQGGTDTQYF.